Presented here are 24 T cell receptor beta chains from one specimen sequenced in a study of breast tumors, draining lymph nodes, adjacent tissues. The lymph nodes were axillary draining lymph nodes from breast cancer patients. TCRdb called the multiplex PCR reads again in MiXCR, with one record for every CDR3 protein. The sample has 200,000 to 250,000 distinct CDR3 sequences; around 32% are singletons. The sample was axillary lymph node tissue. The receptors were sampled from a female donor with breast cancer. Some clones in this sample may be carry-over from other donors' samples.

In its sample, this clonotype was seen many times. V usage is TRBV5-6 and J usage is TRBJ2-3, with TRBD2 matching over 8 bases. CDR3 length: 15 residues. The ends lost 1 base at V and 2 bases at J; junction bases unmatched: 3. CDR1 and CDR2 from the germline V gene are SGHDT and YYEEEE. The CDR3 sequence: CASSLTSGPTDTQYF. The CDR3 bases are TGTGCCAGCAGCTTGACTAGCGGTCCCACAGATACGCAGTATTTT.

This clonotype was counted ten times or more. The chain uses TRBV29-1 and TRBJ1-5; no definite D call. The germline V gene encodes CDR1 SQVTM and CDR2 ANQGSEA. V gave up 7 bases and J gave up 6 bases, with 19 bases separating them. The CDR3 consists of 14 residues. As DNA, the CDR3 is TGCAGCGCCTCCCAAAACGGGCCTGGTCAGCCCCAGCATTTT. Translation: CSASQNGPGQPQHF.

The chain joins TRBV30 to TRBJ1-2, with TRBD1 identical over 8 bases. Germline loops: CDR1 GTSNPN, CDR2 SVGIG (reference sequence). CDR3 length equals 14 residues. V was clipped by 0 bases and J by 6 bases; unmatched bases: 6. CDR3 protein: CAWSVPLQGDGYTF. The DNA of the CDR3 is TGTGCCTGGAGTGTACCTTTACAGGGGGATGGCTACACCTTC.

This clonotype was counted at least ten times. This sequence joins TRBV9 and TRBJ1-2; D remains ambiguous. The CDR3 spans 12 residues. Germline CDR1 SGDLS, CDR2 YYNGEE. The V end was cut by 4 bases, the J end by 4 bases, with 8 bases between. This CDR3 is CASSPNFYGYTF. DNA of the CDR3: TGTGCCAGCAGCCCAAACTTCTATGGCTACACCTTC.

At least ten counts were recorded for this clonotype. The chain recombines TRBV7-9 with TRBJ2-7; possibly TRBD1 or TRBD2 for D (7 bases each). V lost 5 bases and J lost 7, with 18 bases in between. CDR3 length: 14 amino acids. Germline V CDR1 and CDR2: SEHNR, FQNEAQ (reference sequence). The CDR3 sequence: CASSAGGGDREQYF. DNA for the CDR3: TGTGCCAGCAGCGCAGGGGGGGGCGACAGGGAGCAGTACTTC.

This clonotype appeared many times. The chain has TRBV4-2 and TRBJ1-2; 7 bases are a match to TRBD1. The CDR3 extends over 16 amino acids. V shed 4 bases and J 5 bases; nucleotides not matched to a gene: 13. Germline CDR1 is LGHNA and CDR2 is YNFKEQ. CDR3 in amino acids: CASSLVRTGSLYGYTF. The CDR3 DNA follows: TGTGCCAGCAGCCTCGTCAGGACAGGAAGCCTTTATGGCTACACCTTC.

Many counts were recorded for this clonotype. The chain's CDR3 is CAWTSGPGQPQHF. The CDR3 nucleotides are TGTGCCTGGACCTCCGGGCCCGGCCAGCCCCAGCATTTT. The chain recombines TRBV30 with TRBJ1-5, with unresolved D. Between the trimmed V and J ends, which lost 4 bases and 7 bases, there was a span of 14 bases. The CDR3 is made up of 13 amino acids. Germline CDR1 reads GTSNPN; CDR2 reads SVGIG (reference sequence). Combining the CDR3 with reference TRBV30 and TRBJ1-5 gives the whole variable domain SQTIHQWPATLVQPVGSPLSLECTVEGTSNPNLYWYRQAAGRGLQLLFYSVGIGQISSEVPQNLSASRPQDRQFILSSKKLLLSDSGFYLCAWTSGPGQPQHFGDGTRLSIL.

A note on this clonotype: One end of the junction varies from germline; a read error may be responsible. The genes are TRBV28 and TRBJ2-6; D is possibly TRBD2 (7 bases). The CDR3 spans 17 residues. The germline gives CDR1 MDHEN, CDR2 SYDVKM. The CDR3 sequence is CASSLETGGAGANVLTF. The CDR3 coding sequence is TGTGCCAGCAGTTTGGAGACGGGGGGCGCTGGAGCCAACGTCCTGACTTTC.

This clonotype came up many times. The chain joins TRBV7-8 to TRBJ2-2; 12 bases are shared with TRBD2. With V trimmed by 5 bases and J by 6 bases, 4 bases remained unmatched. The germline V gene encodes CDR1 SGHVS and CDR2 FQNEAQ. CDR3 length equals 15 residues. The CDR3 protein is CASSPTSGSAGELFF. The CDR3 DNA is TGTGCCAGCAGCCCGACTAGCGGGAGTGCCGGGGAGCTGTTTTTT.

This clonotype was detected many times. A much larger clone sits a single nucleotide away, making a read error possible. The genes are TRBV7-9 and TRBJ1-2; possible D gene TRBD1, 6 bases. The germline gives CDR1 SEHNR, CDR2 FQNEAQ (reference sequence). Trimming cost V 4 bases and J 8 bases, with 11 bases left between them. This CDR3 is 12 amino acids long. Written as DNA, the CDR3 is TGTGCCAGCAGCTGGCCAGGGGAAGGCTACACCTTC. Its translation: CASSWPGEGYTF. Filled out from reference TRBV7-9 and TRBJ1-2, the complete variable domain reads DTGVSQNPRHKITKRGQNVTFRCDPISEHNRLYWYRQTLGQGPEFLTYFQNEAQLEKSRLLSDRFSAERPKGSFSTLEIQRTEQGDSAMYLCASSWPGEGYTFGSGTRLTVV.

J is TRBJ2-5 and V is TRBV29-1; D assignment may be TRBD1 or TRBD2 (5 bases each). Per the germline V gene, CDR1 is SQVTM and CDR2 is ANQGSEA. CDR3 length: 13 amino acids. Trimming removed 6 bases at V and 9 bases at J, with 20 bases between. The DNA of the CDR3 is TGCAGCGTAGGGACGGGGAAGGATCAGCCCCAGTACTTC. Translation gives CSVGTGKDQPQYF.

In DNA, the CDR3 is TGTGCCAGCAGCGCCGGGACAGGGGAATCACCCCTCCACTTT. Its protein is CASSAGTGESPLHF. The genes are TRBV7-8 and TRBJ1-6, with 10 bases aligning to TRBD1. In germline, CDR1 is SGHVS, CDR2 FQNEAQ. The CDR3 has 14 residues. The trim removed 5 bases at V and 10 bases at J, leaving 5 bases unmatched.

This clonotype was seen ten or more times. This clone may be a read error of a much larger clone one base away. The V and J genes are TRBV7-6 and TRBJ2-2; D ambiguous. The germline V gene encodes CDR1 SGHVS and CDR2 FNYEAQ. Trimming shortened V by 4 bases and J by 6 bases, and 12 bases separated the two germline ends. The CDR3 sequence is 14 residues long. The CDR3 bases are TGTGCCAGCAGCTCCCCTCCCAACGCCGGGGAGCTGTTTTTT. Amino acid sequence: CASSSPPNAGELFF.

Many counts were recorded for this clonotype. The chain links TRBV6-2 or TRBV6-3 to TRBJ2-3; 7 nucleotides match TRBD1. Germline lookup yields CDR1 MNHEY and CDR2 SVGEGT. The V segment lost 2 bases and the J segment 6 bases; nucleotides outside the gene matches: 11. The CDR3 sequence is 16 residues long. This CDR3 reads CASSYQRAGGRDTQYF. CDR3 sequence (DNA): TGTGCCAGCAGTTACCAACGGGCAGGGGGTCGCGATACGCAGTATTTT.

The CDR3: CASSPPGGENSPLHF. The CDR3 DNA reads TGTGCCAGTAGTCCTCCCGGGGGCGAAAATTCACCCCTCCACTTT. The chain carries TRBV19 and TRBJ1-6, with D possibly TRBD1 on 6 matching bases. This CDR3 is 15 amino acids long. V lost 5 bases to trimming and J lost 7 bases, with 15 bases between them. The V gene's germline CDR1 is LNHDA and CDR2 SQIVND (reference sequence). Variable domain in full (rest from reference TRBV19 and TRBJ1-6): DGGITQSPKYLFRKEGQNVTLSCEQNLNHDAMYWYRQDPGQGLRLIYYSQIVNDFQKGDIAEGYSVSREKKESFPLTVTSAQKNPTAFYLCASSPPGGENSPLHFGNGTRLTVT.

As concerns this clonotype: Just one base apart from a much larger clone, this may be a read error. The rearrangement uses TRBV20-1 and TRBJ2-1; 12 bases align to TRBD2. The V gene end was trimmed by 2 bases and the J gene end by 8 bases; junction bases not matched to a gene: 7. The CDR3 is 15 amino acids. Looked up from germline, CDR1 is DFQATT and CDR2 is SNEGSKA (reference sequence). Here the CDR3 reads CSARQLAGGPDEQFF. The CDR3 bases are TGCAGTGCTAGACAACTAGCGGGAGGTCCTGATGAGCAGTTCTTC.

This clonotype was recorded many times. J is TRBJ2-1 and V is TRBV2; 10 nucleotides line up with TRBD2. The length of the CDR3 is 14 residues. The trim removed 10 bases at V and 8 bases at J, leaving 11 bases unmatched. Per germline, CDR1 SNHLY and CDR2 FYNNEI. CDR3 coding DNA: TGTGCCAACAAGCGGGCTAGCGGGGGCGATGAGCAGTTCTTC. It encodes CANKRASGGDEQFF.

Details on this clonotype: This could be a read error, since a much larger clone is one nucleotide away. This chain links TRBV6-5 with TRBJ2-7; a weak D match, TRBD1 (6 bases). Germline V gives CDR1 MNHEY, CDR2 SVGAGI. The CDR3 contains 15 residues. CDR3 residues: CASSHSIYRACEQYF. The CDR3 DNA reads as TGTGCCAGCAGTCACTCGATCTACAGGGCTTGCGAGCAGTACTTC.

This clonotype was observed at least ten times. CDR3 in amino acids: CASRTGGAQETQYF. CDR3 nucleotide sequence: TGTGCCAGCAGGACAGGGGGTGCCCAAGAGACCCAGTACTTC. This sequence joins TRBV5-5 and TRBJ2-5; 9 bases are shared with TRBD1. V dropped 5 bases and J dropped 1; count of bases not matched to a gene: 3. The CDR3 is 14 residues long. From germline, CDR1 is SGHKS and CDR2 YYEKEE (reference sequence). Using reference TRBV5-5 and TRBJ2-5 for the parts outside the CDR3, the full variable domain is DAGVTQSPTHLIKTRGQQVTLRCSPISGHKSVSWYQQVLGQGPQFIFQYYEKEERGRGNFPDRFSARQFPNYSSELNVNALLLGDSALYLCASRTGGAQETQYFGPGTRLLVL.

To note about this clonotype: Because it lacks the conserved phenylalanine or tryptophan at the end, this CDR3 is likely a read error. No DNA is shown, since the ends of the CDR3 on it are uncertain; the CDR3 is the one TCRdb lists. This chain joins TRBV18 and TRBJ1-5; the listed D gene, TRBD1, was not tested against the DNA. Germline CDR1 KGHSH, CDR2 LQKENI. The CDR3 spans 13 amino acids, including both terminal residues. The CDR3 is CASSPLNTGELLS.

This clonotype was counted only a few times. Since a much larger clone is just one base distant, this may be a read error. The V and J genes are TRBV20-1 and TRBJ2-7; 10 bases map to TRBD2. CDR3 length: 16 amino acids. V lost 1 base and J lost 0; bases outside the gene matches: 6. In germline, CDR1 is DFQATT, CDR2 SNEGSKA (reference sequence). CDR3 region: CSARGLAGASSYEQYF. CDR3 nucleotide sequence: TGCAGTGCTAGAGGACTAGCGGGCGCTTCCTCCTACGAGCAGTACTTC.

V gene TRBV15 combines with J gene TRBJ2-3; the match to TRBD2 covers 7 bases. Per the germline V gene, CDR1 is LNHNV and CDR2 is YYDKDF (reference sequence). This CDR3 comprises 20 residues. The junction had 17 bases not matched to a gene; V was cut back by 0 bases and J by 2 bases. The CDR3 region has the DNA TGTGCCACCAGCAGAGATCTCTTCTCCGGGGGGTTAGGCACCACAGATACGCAGTATTTT. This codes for CATSRDLFSGGLGTTDTQYF.

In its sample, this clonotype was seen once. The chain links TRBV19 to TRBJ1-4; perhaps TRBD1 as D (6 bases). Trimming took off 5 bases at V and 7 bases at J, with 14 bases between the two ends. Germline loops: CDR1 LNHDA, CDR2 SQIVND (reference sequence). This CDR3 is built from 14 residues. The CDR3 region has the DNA TGTGCCAGTAGTCCGGGACAACTAATTGAAAAACTGTTTTTT. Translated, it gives CASSPGQLIEKLFF.

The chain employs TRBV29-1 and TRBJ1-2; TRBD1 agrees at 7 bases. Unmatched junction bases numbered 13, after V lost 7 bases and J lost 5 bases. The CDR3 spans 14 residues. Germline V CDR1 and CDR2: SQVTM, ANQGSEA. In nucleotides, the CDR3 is TGCAGCGCCGGAAACAGCGACAGGGATTATGGCTACACCTTC. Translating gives CSAGNSDRDYGYTF.